Below are 9 T cell receptor beta chains sequenced from a single sample in a study of early T cells in non-severe SARS-CoV-2 infection. Via MiXCR, TCRdb re-called the 5' RACE reads, giving one row per CDR3 protein. The repertoire holds about 61,000 distinct CDR3 sequences, with around 12% as singletons. Specimen: whole blood, collected at baseline. The receptor source for this set is an adult who was a healthcare worker with PCR-confirmed SARS-CoV-2 infection or an uninfected control (not recorded which). The donor label of this sample is uncertain.

This clonotype was counted ten times or more. The gene calls are TRBV6-5 and TRBJ2-2; D ambiguous. V was pared by 10 bases and J by 0 bases, with 6 bases between. The CDR3 has 12 residues. Per germline, CDR1 MNHEY and CDR2 SVGAGI. This CDR3 is CATRANTGELFF. The CDR3 DNA reads TGTGCCACGAGAGCGAACACCGGGGAGCTGTTTTTT.

This clonotype was recorded at least ten times. The junction does not match germline at one end; this may be a read error. The V call is TRBV7-9, the J call TRBJ1-2; unclear D gene. This CDR3 has 14 amino acids. CDR1 SEHNR and CDR2 FQNEAQ come from the germline V gene (reference sequence). Here the CDR3 reads CASSLNLGSYGYPF. The CDR3 coding sequence is TGTGCCAGCAGCTTAAATTTGGGGAGCTATGGCTACCCCTTC.

The V gene is TRBV20-1, the J gene TRBJ2-5; 11 bases are a match to TRBD2. Trimming removed 5 bases from V and 2 bases from J; junction bases left unmatched: 7. Germline V CDR1 and CDR2: DFQATT, SNEGSKA (reference sequence). There are 15 residues in the CDR3. Here the CDR3 reads CSALQLAGEQETQYF. In DNA form, the CDR3 reads TGCAGTGCTCTCCAACTAGCGGGGGAGCAAGAGACCCAGTACTTC.

The chain has TRBV20-1 and TRBJ1-2; 7 bases align to TRBD1. The germline V gene has CDR1 DFQATT and CDR2 SNEGSKA (reference sequence). Losses at the gene ends were 4 bases for V and 9 bases for J; bases not matched to a gene: 8. This CDR3 has 12 amino acids. In DNA, the CDR3 is TGCAGTGCTACAATAATACAGGGGCGCTACACCTTC. This translates into CSATIIQGRYTF.

The rearrangement uses TRBV12-3 or TRBV12-4 and TRBJ2-7; TRBD1 matches 7 bases. CDR3 size: 14 residues. Trimming cost V 5 bases and J 2 bases; bases outside gene matches: 6. The CDR3 DNA is TGTGCCAGCAGTCCTGAGACAGGGCCCTACGAGCAGTACGTC. Encoded protein: CASSPETGPYEQYV.

This clonotype has a handful of counts. J is TRBJ1-5 and V is TRBV20-1; D gene unclear. This CDR3 has 15 amino acids. Trimming left V 0 bases short and J 4 bases short, with 13 bases between. Germline V gene data show CDR1 as DFQATT and CDR2 as SNEGSKA (reference sequence). The CDR3: CSARDGGSTNQPQHF. The DNA for the CDR3 is TGCAGTGCTAGAGATGGTGGCAGCACTAATCAGCCCCAGCATTTT.

This clonotype has just a few counts. The rearrangement joins TRBV30 to TRBJ2-3; 8 nucleotides agree with TRBD2. Trimming cost V 1 base and J 6 bases; bases outside gene matches: 3. This CDR3 spans 13 amino acids. From germline, CDR1 is GTSNPN and CDR2 SVGIG (reference sequence). In nucleotides, the CDR3 is TGTGCCTGGAGTGATTTAGCGGGGGATACGCAGTATTTT. Amino acids: CAWSDLAGDTQYF.

This chain links TRBV3-1 with TRBJ2-3; 9 nucleotides match TRBD2. Trimming at V came to 3 bases and at J to 3 bases, leaving 10 bases not matched to a gene. The CDR3 sequence is 17 residues long. CDR1 is LGHDT, CDR2 YNNKEL, per germline (reference sequence). CDR3 residues: CASSHYRTSEGTDTQYF. In DNA form, the CDR3 reads TGTGCCAGCAGCCACTATCGGACTAGCGAGGGTACAGATACGCAGTATTTT.

This clonotype was seen only a few times. V and J are TRBV7-2 and TRBJ1-1; D ambiguous. The V gene's germline CDR1 is SGHTA and CDR2 FQGNSA. CDR3 length: 15 residues. The germline V and J ends were trimmed by 2 bases and 0 bases, with 10 bases remaining between them. This chain's CDR3 is CASSLSTVMNTEAFF. The CDR3 region has the DNA TGTGCCAGCAGCTTATCTACAGTTATGAACACTGAAGCTTTCTTT.